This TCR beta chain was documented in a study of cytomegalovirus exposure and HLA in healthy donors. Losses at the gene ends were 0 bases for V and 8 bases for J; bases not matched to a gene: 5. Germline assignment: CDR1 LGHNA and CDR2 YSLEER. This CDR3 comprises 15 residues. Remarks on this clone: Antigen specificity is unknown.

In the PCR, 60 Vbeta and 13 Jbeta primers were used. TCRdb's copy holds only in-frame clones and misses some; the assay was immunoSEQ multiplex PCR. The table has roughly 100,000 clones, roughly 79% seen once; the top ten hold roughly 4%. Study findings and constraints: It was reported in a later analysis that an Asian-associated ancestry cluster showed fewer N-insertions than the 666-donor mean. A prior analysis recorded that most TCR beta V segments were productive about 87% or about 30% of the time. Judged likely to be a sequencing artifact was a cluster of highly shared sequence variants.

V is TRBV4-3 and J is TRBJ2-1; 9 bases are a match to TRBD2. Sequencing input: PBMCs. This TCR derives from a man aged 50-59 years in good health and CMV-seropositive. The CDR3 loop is CASSQDPAGGHEQFF. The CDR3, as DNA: TGCGCCAGCAGCCAAGATCCAGCGGGAGGCCATGAGCAGTTCTTC.